This T cell receptor beta chain was recorded in a study of blood T cell repertoires in COVID-19. Overall study context: Italy, Spain and the United States were the sources of the convalescent and acute COVID-19 samples.

Donors were grouped by their self-reported clinical history. The CDR3 is 17 amino acids. Germline V gene lookup returns CDR1 LGHDT and CDR2 YNNKEL (reference sequence). V gave up 6 bases and J gave up 3 bases; unmatched junction bases: 12. Authors' methods: Amplification of reference gene primers was used by the study to estimate nucleated cell counts. Assay: immunoSEQ multiplex PCR; the TCRdb copy retains only in-frame clones and omits some. The V and J calls and clone size are taken from that table; D and trimming were inferred from the DNA. The sample shows some 460,000 clones, 70% to 90% of them seen only once.

The sequence was collected from a woman in her late teens or twenties with acute COVID-19. The specimen sequenced was PBMCs or T cells enriched from blood (not recorded which). The chain links TRBV3-1 (or the pseudogene TRBV3-2) to TRBJ2-1; 9 bases align to TRBD2. The CDR3 region is CASSPPRTSADYNEQFF. The CDR3 nucleotides read TGTGCCAGCAGTCCACCCCGGACTAGCGCGGACTACAATGAGCAGTTCTTC.